This entry lists 28 T cell receptor beta chains sequenced from one sample in a study of T cells in Graves' hyperthyroidism and ophthalmopathy. TCR beta CDR3 region amplification was performed from RNA transcripts. The HTBI primer set drove a first-round RT-PCR of the TCR CDR3. TCRdb fed the multiplex PCR reads into MiXCR, producing one record per CDR3 protein. This sample has about 610,000 distinct CDR3 sequences, with under 15% found just once. The sample consisted of blood. The receptors were sampled from a woman aged 40 to 49 with Graves' ophthalmopathy.

This clonotype was recorded a few times. The rearrangement links TRBV6-5 to TRBJ2-2; D is perhaps TRBD1 (5 bases). V lost 0 bases and J lost 4, with 12 bases in between. This CDR3 has 16 amino acids. From germline, CDR1 is MNHEY and CDR2 SVGAGI. The CDR3 loop reads CASSYSIQDLTGELFF. CDR3 sequence (DNA): TGTGCCAGCAGTTACTCGATACAGGACCTCACCGGGGAGCTGTTTTTT.

The chain employs TRBV6-2 or TRBV6-3 and TRBJ2-7; weak D call: TRBD2 (5 bases). This CDR3 is built from 12 residues. Trimming stripped 8 bases from V and 6 bases from J, with 14 bases between. The germline V gene has CDR1 MNHEY and CDR2 SVGEGT. The CDR3 here is CASRTDFSEQYF. DNA of the CDR3: TGTGCCAGCCGGACGGACTTCTCCGAGCAGTACTTC.

This clonotype was recorded many times. This chain connects TRBV2 to TRBJ2-6; TRBD2 is a possible D gene (5 bases). V shed 6 bases and J shed 0 bases, with 9 bases lying between them. Germline CDR1 and CDR2: SNHLY and FYNNEI. The CDR3 has 15 amino acids. The chain's CDR3 is CASRAESSGANVLTF. The CDR3 DNA is TGTGCCAGCAGAGCGGAGAGCTCTGGGGCCAACGTCCTGACTTTC.

This clonotype was seen more than once but under ten times. The chain carries TRBV29-1 and TRBJ2-5; the D gene is possibly TRBD1 (7 bases). This CDR3 has 12 residues. Germline CDR1 and CDR2: SQVTM and ANQGSEA. Trimming cost V 3 bases and J 5 bases, with 10 bases left between them. CDR3 protein: CSVDAGGETQYF. CDR3 sequence (DNA): TGCAGCGTTGATGCAGGGGGGGAGACCCAGTACTTC.

This clonotype has more than one count but fewer than ten. V gene TRBV11-2 combines with J gene TRBJ2-7; TRBD2 matches 8 bases. The CDR3 covers 14 residues. V shed 8 bases and J 5 bases; nucleotides not matched to a gene: 11. Looked up from germline, CDR1 is SGHAT and CDR2 is FQNNGV. CDR3 in DNA: TGTGCCAGCGGAAGTAGCGGGATCTTGAACGAGCAGTACTTC. Amino acid sequence: CASGSSGILNEQYF.

The chain carries TRBV12-3 or TRBV12-4 and TRBJ1-1; D is uncertain. The CDR3 consists of 16 residues. Trimming cost V 0 bases and J 0 bases, with 11 bases left between them. As DNA, the CDR3 is TGTGCCAGCAGTTTAGCGACTTGGGGTTTGAACACTGAAGCTTTCTTT. Its translation is CASSLATWGLNTEAFF.

This clonotype was detected ten times or more. The chain uses TRBV2 and TRBJ1-2, with D uncertain. The germline V gene encodes CDR1 SNHLY and CDR2 FYNNEI. CDR3 length: 13 residues. The V and J ends lost 2 bases and 4 bases respectively, with 8 bases between them. Here the CDR3 reads CASSESRTYGYTF. The CDR3 DNA reads as TGTGCCAGCAGTGAAAGCAGGACCTATGGCTACACCTTC.

There are a few counts of this clonotype. It may be a read error: a sequence one base away is much more abundant. The chain employs TRBV2 and TRBJ1-1; unclear D gene. This CDR3 region has 12 residues. The V gene lost 4 bases and the J gene lost 1 base, with 4 bases spanning the gap. The germline CDR1 and CDR2 sequences are SNHLY and FYNNEI. In DNA form, the CDR3 reads TGTGCCAGCAGTGTCCAGAACACTGAAGCTTTCTTT. Protein sequence: CASSVQNTEAFF.

Many counts were recorded for this clonotype. Here the CDR3 reads CASGLQRESDTQYF. CDR3 coding DNA: TGTGCTAGTGGTTTACAGCGGGAGTCAGATACGCAGTATTTT. The chain carries TRBV12-5 and TRBJ2-3; 8 nucleotides match TRBD2. The CDR3 runs 14 residues. Germline CDR1 LGHNT, CDR2 FRNRAP. Trimming removed 3 bases from V and 4 bases from J; junction bases left unmatched: 3.

At least ten counts were recorded for this clonotype. It may be a read error: a sequence one base away is much more abundant. This rearrangement joins TRBV7-8 to TRBJ2-5, with 7 bases matching TRBD1. This CDR3 is 13 amino acids long. The V segment lost 5 bases and the J segment 5 bases; nucleotides outside the gene matches: 5. The germline gives CDR1 SGHVS, CDR2 FQNEAQ. CDR3 in amino acids: CASSPGQDETQYF. The CDR3 coding sequence is TGTGCCAGCAGCCCAGGACAGGATGAGACCCAGTACTTC. Supplemented by reference TRBV7-8 and TRBJ2-5, the full variable domain reads GAGVSQSPRYKVAKRGQDVALRCDPISGHVSLFWYQQALGQGPEFLTYFQNEAQLDKSGLPSDRFFAERPEGSVSTLKIQRTQQEDSAVYLCASSPGQDETQYFGPGTRLLVL.

The chain couples TRBV6-1 to TRBJ1-2, with 11 bases identical to TRBD1. The CDR3 is made up of 17 amino acids. V was clipped by 5 bases and J by 4 bases; unmatched bases: 12. CDR1 and CDR2 from the germline V gene are MNHNS and SASEGT. The CDR3 sequence: CASSKFSGTGGSYGYTF. As DNA, the CDR3 is TGTGCCAGCAGTAAGTTCTCCGGGACAGGGGGAAGCTATGGCTACACCTTC.

This clonotype was counted at least ten times. The V gene is TRBV5-1, the J gene TRBJ2-7; D gene ambiguous. From germline, CDR1 is SGHRS and CDR2 YFSETQ. The CDR3 runs 12 residues. V dropped 4 bases and J dropped 4 bases, with 9 bases sitting between them. CDR3 region: CASSSSRYEQYF. As DNA, the CDR3 is TGCGCCAGCAGCAGTAGTCGATACGAGCAGTACTTC.

In its sample, this clonotype was seen many times. V usage is TRBV6-5 and J usage is TRBJ1-2; D may be TRBD1 (5 bases). The ends were cut back, 7 bases at V and 4 bases at J, with 13 bases in the middle. This CDR3 contains 13 residues. Germline CDR1 is MNHEY and CDR2 is SVGAGI. CDR3 loop: CASTTGQSYGYTF. The DNA of the CDR3 is TGTGCCAGCACCACGGGGCAGAGCTATGGCTACACCTTC.

There are many counts of this clonotype. This chain links TRBV10-3 with TRBJ2-7, with D possibly TRBD1 on 5 matching bases. This CDR3 has 13 residues. Looked up from germline, CDR1 is ENHRY and CDR2 is SYGVKD. Trimming removed 4 bases at V and 2 bases at J, with 9 bases between. CDR3 bases: TGTGCCATCAGTGCGGTGGGGCCCTACGAGCAGTACTTC. It encodes CAISAVGPYEQYF.

V and J are TRBV18 and TRBJ2-7; D not resolved. CDR1 is KGHSH and CDR2 is LQKENI in the germline V gene. The CDR3 consists of 14 residues. V shed 6 bases and J shed 1 base, with 13 bases lying between them. The CDR3 DNA is TGTGCCAGCTCCGCCGGCGGTATTTCCTACGAGCAGTACTTC. Its protein is CASSAGGISYEQYF.

This clonotype was seen at least ten times. This sequence joins TRBV28 and TRBJ2-6; D unclear. Germline lookup yields CDR1 MDHEN and CDR2 SYDVKM. CDR3 length equals 15 residues. V was shortened by 6 bases and J by 0 bases, with 9 bases between the two germline ends. The CDR3 sequence is CASSTVGSGANVLTF. The CDR3 region has the DNA TGTGCCAGCAGCACTGTGGGCTCTGGGGCCAACGTCCTGACTTTC.

In this sample, this clonotype turned up many times. The CDR3 coding sequence is TGTGCCAGCAGCCCACGGGGACTAGCGGCCCCCTACGAGCAGTACTTC. This sequence encodes CASSPRGLAAPYEQYF. The chain combines TRBV7-3 with TRBJ2-7; the match to TRBD2 covers 11 bases. The V gene's germline CDR1 is SGHTA and CDR2 FQGTGA. After removal of 5 bases from V and 2 bases from J, the junction contained 8 bases not matched to a gene. The CDR3 contains 16 residues.

This clonotype has at least ten counts. The rearrangement links TRBV30 to TRBJ1-5, with 7 positions matching TRBD1. Germline lookup yields CDR1 GTSNPN and CDR2 SVGIG (reference sequence). V shed 7 bases and J 2 bases; nucleotides not matched to a gene: 20. This CDR3 spans 18 amino acids. CDR3 nucleotide sequence: TGTGCCTTGCAAAGTGTCAGGGACAGACTATATGGCAATCAGCCCCAGCATTTT. Encoded protein: CALQSVRDRLYGNQPQHF.

This chain uses TRBV7-2 with TRBJ2-5; D is tentatively TRBD1 or TRBD2 (7 bases each). Germline values: CDR1 SGHTA, CDR2 FQGNSA. This CDR3 comprises 14 residues. V lost 4 bases to trimming and J lost 7 bases, with 16 bases between them. CDR3 sequence reads: CASSWEGALGTQYF. The CDR3, as DNA: TGTGCCAGCAGCTGGGAGGGGGCCCTTGGGACCCAGTACTTC.

This clonotype was seen ten or more times. A single base separates this from a much larger clone, so it may be a read error. This chain uses TRBV6-5 with TRBJ2-7; D is ambiguous. V lost 0 bases to trimming and J lost 7 bases, with 4 bases between them. Germline assignment: CDR1 MNHEY and CDR2 SVGAGI. The CDR3 length is 11 residues. The CDR3 loop is CASSYSREQYF. The CDR3 coding sequence is TGTGCCAGCAGTTACTCGCGGGAGCAGTACTTC.

At least ten counts were recorded for this clonotype. The chain carries TRBV30 and TRBJ2-2; D not resolved. Germline V gives CDR1 GTSNPN, CDR2 SVGIG (reference sequence). The CDR3 totals 14 residues. V shed 5 bases and J shed 5 bases, with 15 bases lying between them. The CDR3 nucleotides are TGTGCCTGGGTCACCTATGGGGTAACCGGGGAGCTGTTTTTT. Its translation is CAWVTYGVTGELFF.

There are many counts of this clonotype. The gene calls are TRBV30 and TRBJ1-1; 9 bases line up with TRBD1. CDR1 and CDR2 (germline): GTSNPN, SVGIG (reference sequence). The V segment lost 3 bases and the J segment 5 bases; nucleotides outside the gene matches: 4. The CDR3 runs to 13 residues. In DNA form, the CDR3 reads TGTGCCTGGAGAACAGGGGGCGAGACTGAAGCTTTCTTT. Protein product: CAWRTGGETEAFF.

This clonotype was seen only a few times. The chain uses TRBV10-2 and TRBJ2-7, with 14 bases matching TRBD2. The CDR3 contains 14 residues. Trimming cost V 6 bases and J 5 bases; bases outside gene matches: 3. The V gene's germline CDR1 is WSHSY and CDR2 SAAADI. The CDR3 DNA reads TGCGCCAGCAGGGGGACTAGCGGGAGCCACGAGCAGTACTTC. It yields the protein CASRGTSGSHEQYF.

J is TRBJ1-1 and V is TRBV7-6, with D unresolved. This CDR3 comprises 11 residues. Per germline, CDR1 SGHVS and CDR2 FNYEAQ. V lost 4 bases, J lost 7 bases, and 7 bases lay in between. CDR3 in amino acids: CASSSPIEAFF. The CDR3 DNA sequence: TGTGCCAGCAGCTCCCCCATTGAAGCTTTCTTT.

The rearrangement uses TRBV25-1 and TRBJ2-2, with D perhaps being TRBD1 or TRBD2 (6 bases each). V was pared by 3 bases and J by 7 bases, with 15 bases between. The CDR3 sequence is 15 residues long. In germline, CDR1 is MGHDK, CDR2 SYGVNS. CDR3 nucleotide sequence: TGTGCCAGCAGTGATCGAACAGGGAGGAGCGGGGAGCTGTTTTTT. Protein product: CASSDRTGRSGELFF.

The rearrangement uses TRBV29-1 and TRBJ2-7; D gene ambiguous. This CDR3 has 14 residues. Germline CDR1 SQVTM, CDR2 ANQGSEA. V dropped 3 bases and J dropped 4 bases, with 16 bases sitting between them. The CDR3 DNA reads as TGCAGCGTTGAGTCTGCCAGCCCGGCTTACGAGCAGTACTTC. It codes for CSVESASPAYEQYF.

This clonotype was observed many times. CDR3 in amino acids: CASSYSSSGANVLTF. The CDR3 nucleotides are TGTGCCAGCAGTTACTCGTCCTCTGGGGCCAACGTCCTGACTTTC. The chain links TRBV6-5 to TRBJ2-6; D is undetermined. Trimming took 0 bases from V and 0 from J, leaving 3 bases between them. This CDR3 spans 15 amino acids. The germline V gene encodes CDR1 MNHEY and CDR2 SVGAGI.

This rearrangement joins TRBV7-8 to TRBJ2-7; D remains ambiguous. The CDR3 runs 13 residues. The V gene lost 5 bases and the J gene lost 5 bases, with 13 bases spanning the gap. Germline CDR1 and CDR2: SGHVS and FQNEAQ. This chain's CDR3 is CASSPPRRDEQYF. For the CDR3, the DNA is TGTGCCAGCAGCCCCCCTAGGAGAGACGAGCAGTACTTC.